This T cell receptor (beta chain) is from a study of yellow fever vaccine responses in identical twins. TCRdb redid the calling of the RT-PCR reads with MiXCR, one entry per CDR3 protein. The sample comprises approximately 12,000 distinct CDR3 sequences, 80% to 90% of which are singletons, and roughly 1.8% rests with the top ten. In its sample, this clonotype was seen once. The CDR3 has 13 amino acids. Germline V CDR1 and CDR2: MDHEN, SYDVKM. With 7 bases removed from V and 4 bases from J, the gap between germline ends came to 13 bases. This TCR derives from a woman aged 18-35 years who received the yellow fever vaccine. The chain uses TRBV28 and TRBJ2-5, with a possible D match to TRBD1 (5 bases). The sequencing used T cells from blood (PBMCs), unsorted or a sorted subset (not recorded which), collected before or after yellow fever vaccination (not recorded which). CDR3: CASKTRVPETQYF. CDR3 nucleotides: TGTGCCAGCAAAACCAGGGTGCCAGAGACCCAGTACTTC.